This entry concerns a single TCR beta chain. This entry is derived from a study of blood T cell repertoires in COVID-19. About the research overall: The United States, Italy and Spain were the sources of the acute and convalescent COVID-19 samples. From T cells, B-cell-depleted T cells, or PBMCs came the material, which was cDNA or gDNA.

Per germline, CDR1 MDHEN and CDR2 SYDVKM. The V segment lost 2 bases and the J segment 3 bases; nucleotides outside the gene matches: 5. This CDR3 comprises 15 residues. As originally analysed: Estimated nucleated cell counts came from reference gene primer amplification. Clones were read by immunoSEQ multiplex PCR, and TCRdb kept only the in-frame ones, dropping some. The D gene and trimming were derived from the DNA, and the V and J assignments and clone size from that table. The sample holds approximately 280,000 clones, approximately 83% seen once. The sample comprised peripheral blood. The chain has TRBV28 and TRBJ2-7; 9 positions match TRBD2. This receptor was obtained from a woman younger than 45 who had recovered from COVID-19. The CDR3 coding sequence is TGTGCCAGCAGTTTAACAGCGGGAGGTTTCTACGAGCAGTACTTC. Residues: CASSLTAGGFYEQYF.